The 6 T cell receptor beta chains below were found in one sample sequenced in a study of T-cell reconstitution after alpha-beta-depleted transplantation in children. As it was prepared, the TCRbeta library received unique molecular identifiers. TCRdb reprocessed the PCR reads with MiXCR, giving one entry per CDR3 protein. The sample holds around 240,000 distinct CDR3 sequences; roughly a tenth are singletons and the top ten take roughly 5.1%. Sequenced here: PBMCs from the stem cell graft donor, sampled from the stem cell graft. The receptor set was obtained from a human donor who donated a stem cell graft to a child with SCID.

This clonotype was found many times. The rearrangement links TRBV5-1 to TRBJ1-2; a weak D match, TRBD1 (5 bases). CDR3 length equals 12 residues. Deletions cut 4 bases from V and 4 bases from J, with 8 bases between. Germline loops: CDR1 SGHRS, CDR2 YFSETQ. The CDR3 nucleotides read TGCGCCAGCAGCCCCGGGACCTATGGCTACACCTTC. It encodes CASSPGTYGYTF.

This clonotype was recorded many times. The rearrangement links TRBV5-1 to TRBJ1-4; 7 positions agree with TRBD1. Per germline, CDR1 SGHRS and CDR2 YFSETQ. The CDR3 is made up of 14 amino acids. The J segment lost 7 bases and the V segment lost 0 bases, leaving 3 bases of the junction unmatched. The CDR3 region is CASSLGRGSEKLFF. DNA of the CDR3: TGCGCCAGCAGCTTGGGCAGGGGGAGTGAAAAACTGTTTTTT.

This clonotype was found many times. The chain links TRBV7-2 to TRBJ2-2, with 9 bases aligning to TRBD1. Trimming cost V 5 bases and J 6 bases; bases outside gene matches: 7. Germline assignment: CDR1 SGHTA and CDR2 FQGNSA. The CDR3 has 15 residues. The CDR3 sequence is CASSPKDRGAGELFF. The DNA for the CDR3 is TGTGCCAGCAGCCCCAAGGACAGGGGCGCCGGGGAGCTGTTTTTT.

In its sample, this clonotype was seen many times. V is TRBV6-2 or TRBV6-3 and J is TRBJ2-1; D unclear. CDR3 length: 11 residues. Germline lookup yields CDR1 MNHEY and CDR2 SVGEGT. V lost 5 bases and J 12 bases, leaving 11 bases between the germline ends. The CDR3: CASSQLGRQFF. CDR3 sequence (DNA): TGTGCCAGCAGTCAACTCGGACGGCAGTTCTTC.

Ten or more counts support this clonotype. The chain is built from TRBV20-1 and TRBJ2-3; 15 bases agree with TRBD2. The length of the CDR3 is 18 residues. V shed 0 bases and J 7 bases; nucleotides not matched to a gene: 11. The V gene's germline CDR1 is DFQATT and CDR2 SNEGSKA (reference sequence). CDR3 sequence: CSARDPGLAGGPPNTQYF. The CDR3, as DNA: TGCAGTGCTAGAGATCCGGGACTAGCGGGGGGCCCCCCCAATACGCAGTATTTT.

This clonotype has ten or more counts. This chain joins TRBV12-3 or TRBV12-4 and TRBJ1-1; no clear D. The germline V and J ends were trimmed by 0 bases and 8 bases, with 4 bases remaining between them. This CDR3 comprises 11 residues. The CDR3 coding sequence is TGTGCCAGCAGTTTAGCCCAAGAAGCTTTCTTT. Amino acids: CASSLAQEAFF.